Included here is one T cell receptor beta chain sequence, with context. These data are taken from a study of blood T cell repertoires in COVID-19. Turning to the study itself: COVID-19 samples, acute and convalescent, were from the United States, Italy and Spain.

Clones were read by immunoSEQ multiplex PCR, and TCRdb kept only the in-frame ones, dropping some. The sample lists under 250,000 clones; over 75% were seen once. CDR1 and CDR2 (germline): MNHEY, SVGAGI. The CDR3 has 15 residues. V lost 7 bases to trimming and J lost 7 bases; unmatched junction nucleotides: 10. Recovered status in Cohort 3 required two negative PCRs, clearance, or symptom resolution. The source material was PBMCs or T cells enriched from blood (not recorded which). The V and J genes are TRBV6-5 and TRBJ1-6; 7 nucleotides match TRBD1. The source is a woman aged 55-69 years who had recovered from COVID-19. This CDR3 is CASTQRDSRNSPLHF. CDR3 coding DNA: TGTGCCAGCACACAGAGGGACAGCCGAAATTCACCCCTCCACTTT.